The rows below give T cell receptor beta chains drawn from one sample of a study of T cell repertoires in cytomegalovirus infection. Each CDR3 protein is one row after TCRdb ran MiXCR on the reads. In the table there are around 740,000 distinct CDR3 sequences, less than 40% of which are singletons. Sequencing input: PBMCs. The receptors were gathered from a human donor in good health (CMV status not recorded). Some clones in this sample may be carry-over from other donors' samples. Both conserved end residues are part of each CDR3. A D gene is named only where the DNA matches it firmly. The listing skips clone size in some rows; elsewhere it reads once, few, many or a size class.

J gene | clone size | D gene | V gene | CDR3 protein | CDR3 DNA
TRBJ1-5 | NA | TRBD1 | TRBV12-3/TRBV12-4 | CASSYGTGQQPQHF | TGTGCCAGCAGTTATGGGACAGGGCAGCAGCCCCAGCATTTT
TRBJ2-1 | NA | NA | TRBV27 | CASSLSFVGRRNEQFF | TGTGCCAGCAGTTTATCTTTTGTAGGCCGGCGCAATGAGCAGTTCTTC
TRBJ2-3 | few | NA | TRBV28 | CASTFRLGLSTDTQYF | TGTGCCAGCACTTTTCGACTCGGCCTTAGCACAGATACGCAGTATTTT
TRBJ2-3 | NA | NA | TRBV12-3/TRBV12-4 | CASSFSGLDTQYF | TGTGCCAGCAGTTTTTCAGGGCTGGATACGCAGTATTTT
TRBJ1-3 | NA | NA | TRBV28 | CASSFSSRNTIYF | TGTGCCAGCAGTTTTTCGAGTAGAAACACCATATATTTT
TRBJ2-1 | NA | NA | TRBV28 | CASSLSGHNEQFF | TGTGCCAGCAGTTTGAGCGGTCACAATGAGCAGTTCTTC
TRBJ2-1 | NA | TRBD2 | TRBV3-1 | CASSQGLAGGQFF | TGTGCCAGCAGCCAGGGACTAGCGGGAGGGCAGTTCTTC
TRBJ1-2 | NA | NA | TRBV20-1 | CSARDPRHRGYTF | TGCAGTGCTAGGGACCCACGGCACAGAGGCTACACCTTC
TRBJ2-7 | NA | TRBD1 | TRBV20-1 | CSAREIRRQGIIEQYF | TGCAGTGCTAGAGAGATCAGGCGACAGGGGATAATCGAGCAGTACTTC
TRBJ2-3 | once | TRBD2 | TRBV6-6 | CASSAASSGSADTQYF | TGTGCCAGCAGTGCTGCGTCTAGCGGGAGTGCAGATACGCAGTATTTT
TRBJ1-6 | few | NA | TRBV27 | CASRPYRTDNSPLHF | TGTGCCAGCAGACCCTACAGAACCGATAATTCACCCCTCCACTTT
TRBJ2-5 | NA | NA | TRBV7-9 | CARRELRETQYF | TGTGCCCGCAGAGAGTTAAGAGAGACCCAGTACTTC
TRBJ2-2 | NA | TRBD2 | TRBV6-6 | CASRAPGLAGGHTGELFF | TGTGCCAGCAGGGCCCCGGGACTAGCGGGAGGGCACACCGGGGAGCTGTTTTTT
TRBJ2-3 | NA | NA | TRBV25-1 | CASSDDPAALSDTQYF | TGTGCCAGCAGTGACGATCCGGCAGCACTCTCAGATACGCAGTATTTT
TRBJ2-7 | NA | NA | TRBV7-9 | CASSPPSKVYEQYF | TGTGCCAGCAGTCCGCCTAGCAAAGTCTACGAGCAGTACTTC
TRBJ1-5 | few | NA | TRBV28 | CASSLDQAIQPQHF | TGTGCCAGCAGTTTAGACCAAGCGATTCAGCCCCAGCATTTT
TRBJ1-5 | many | TRBD1 | TRBV12-3/TRBV12-4 | CASSLGRGPTRPQHF | TGTGCCAGCAGTTTAGGCAGGGGGCCCACTCGGCCCCAGCATTTT
TRBJ2-5 | NA | TRBD2 | TRBV4-1 | CASSLSGTSGGKQETQYF | TGCGCCAGCAGCTTGTCCGGGACTAGCGGGGGGAAACAAGAGACCCAGTACTTC
TRBJ2-1 | NA | TRBD2 | TRBV28 | CASSLFRIVRGGDGNEQFF | TGTGCCAGCAGTTTATTCCGTATCGTGCGGGGGGGGGACGGCAATGAGCAGTTCTTC
TRBJ2-1 | many | NA | TRBV4-1 | CASSQDRAGHSYNEQFF | TGCGCCAGCAGCCAAGATCGGGCGGGGCACTCCTACAATGAGCAGTTCTTC
TRBJ2-5 | NA | TRBD2 | TRBV5-1 | CASSAITGGRQETQYF | TGCGCCAGCAGCGCGATAACGGGAGGGAGACAAGAGACCCAGTACTTC
TRBJ2-7 | many | NA | TRBV20-1 | CSAWADRSMGMYF | TGCAGTGCTTGGGCCGACAGGAGTATGGGTATGTACTTC
TRBJ2-1 | few | TRBD2 | TRBV27 | CASGRTSGSPNEQFF | TGTGCCAGCGGAAGGACTAGCGGGAGTCCCAATGAGCAGTTCTTC
TRBJ2-7 | NA | TRBD2 | TRBV7-2 | CASRLNSVTSGGYEQYF | TGTGCCAGCAGGTTAAATTCAGTGACTAGCGGGGGATACGAGCAGTACTTC
TRBJ2-7 | NA | NA | TRBV19 | CASSMGPVSEQYF | TGTGCCAGTAGTATGGGACCCGTCTCCGAGCAGTACTTC
TRBJ1-1 | NA | NA | TRBV20-1 | CSARRGGEAEAFF | TGCAGTGCACGCCGGGGGGGGGAAGCTGAAGCTTTCTTT
TRBJ2-6 | few | NA | TRBV28 | CASSLMGLPGANVLTF | TGTGCCAGCAGTTTAATGGGGTTGCCTGGGGCCAACGTCCTGACTTTC
TRBJ2-2 | few | TRBD1 | TRBV19 | CAVQTGVGTGELFF | TGTGCCGTCCAGACAGGGGTGGGGACCGGGGAGCTGTTTTTT
TRBJ1-2 | many | NA | TRBV7-8 | CASSPYRDRNGYTF | TGTGCCAGCAGCCCCTACAGGGATCGGAATGGCTACACCTTC
TRBJ1-1 | NA | NA | TRBV18 | CASSPRSGGTEAFF | TGTGCCAGCTCACCACGGTCGGGCGGAACTGAAGCTTTCTTT
TRBJ1-2 | few | NA | TRBV6-5 | CASRSREGGNYGYTF | TGTGCCAGCAGAAGCAGGGAAGGGGGGAACTATGGCTACACCTTC
TRBJ2-7 | NA | NA | TRBV11-2 | CASSLTTGIYEQYF | TGTGCCAGCAGCTTAACCACCGGGATCTACGAGCAGTACTTC
TRBJ2-7 | NA | TRBD2 | TRBV7-6 | CASSSAGEGGYYEQHF | TGTGCCAGCAGCTCCGCGGGGGAAGGAGGCTACTACGAGCAGCACTTC
TRBJ1-1 | few | NA | TRBV6-1 | CASRKWTPNIAEAFF | TGTGCCAGCCGAAAATGGACACCAAACATCGCTGAAGCTTTCTTT
TRBJ2-7 | once | TRBD1 | TRBV30 | CAWSPGQSSYEQYF | TGTGCCTGGAGCCCGGGACAGAGCTCCTACGAGCAGTACTTC
TRBJ2-1 | few | TRBD2 | TRBV10-3 | CAIAGGTYNEQFF | TGTGCCATAGCGGGAGGCACCTACAATGAGCAGTTCTTC
TRBJ2-1 | NA | NA | TRBV7-8 | CASSLAPRGNSYNEQFF | TGTGCCAGCAGCTTAGCGCCTCGGGGGAACTCCTACAATGAGCAGTTCTTC
TRBJ1-2 | NA | NA | TRBV7-8 | CASSTTRDTSYGYTF | TGTGCCAGCAGCACAACCCGGGACACAAGCTATGGCTACACCTTC
TRBJ1-2 | NA | TRBD1 | TRBV6-8 | CASRGSDRDAYTF | TGTGCCAGCAGAGGCTCGGACAGGGACGCCTACACCTTC
TRBJ1-1 | NA | TRBD1 | TRBV2 | CASIQGAGNTEAFF | TGTGCCAGCATTCAGGGGGCCGGGAACACTGAAGCTTTCTTT
TRBJ1-5 | few | TRBD1 | TRBV7-6 | CASNSGQPNQPQHF | TGTGCCAGCAACTCGGGACAGCCTAATCAGCCCCAGCATTTT
TRBJ2-2 | NA | TRBD1 | TRBV5-1 | CASSNDRVNTGELFF | TGCGCCAGCAGCAATGACAGGGTAAACACCGGGGAGCTGTTTTTT
TRBJ2-1 | NA | TRBD2 | TRBV28 | CATVAGVGEQFF | TGTGCCACCGTAGCGGGAGTTGGGGAGCAGTTCTTC
TRBJ2-1 | few | NA | TRBV12-3/TRBV12-4 | CASSLLAGSGEQFF | TGTGCCAGCAGTTTACTCGCGGGGTCGGGGGAGCAGTTCTTC
TRBJ1-6 | NA | NA | TRBV28 | CASSFLGLTNSPLHF | TGTGCCAGCAGTTTTCTCGGGTTGACAAATTCACCCCTCCACTTT
TRBJ2-3 | many | TRBD2 | TRBV7-3 | CASSLVAGGTDTQYF | TGTGCCAGCAGCTTAGTAGCGGGGGGCACAGATACGCAGTATTTT
TRBJ2-6 | few | NA | TRBV7-9 | CASRLETGSSGANVLTF | TGTGCCAGCAGATTGGAGACCGGGAGCTCTGGGGCCAACGTCCTGACTTTC
TRBJ2-1 | NA | TRBD2 | TRBV7-2 | CASSPTSVRYNEQFF | TGTGCCAGCAGCCCAACTAGCGTGAGATACAATGAGCAGTTCTTC
TRBJ2-5 | NA | NA | TRBV5-1 | CASNVGVQETQYF | TGCGCCAGCAACGTAGGCGTCCAAGAGACCCAGTACTTC